Below, 26 T cell receptor beta chains from the same sample are listed, as sequenced in a study of PD-L1 blockade in urothelial cancer. Time point of the sample: pretreatment peripheral blood. Generated by immunoSEQ multiplex PCR, the TCRdb table keeps only in-frame clones and is missing some. The data hold fewer than 100,000 clones, with approximately 80% observed a single time. Source: PBMCs, taken around atezolizumab (anti-PD-L1) treatment. All receptors derive from a man between 35 and 55 years old with urothelial cancer.

This chain connects TRBV7-9 to TRBJ1-1; unclear D gene. Germline-derived CDR1 and CDR2 are SEHNR and FQNEAQ (reference sequence). V was cut by 5 bases and J by 2 bases, with 9 bases left in between. This CDR3 region has 13 residues. The chain's CDR3 is CASSRPGNTEAFF. DNA for the CDR3: TGTGCCAGCAGCCGTCCAGGTAACACTGAAGCTTTCTTT.

The chain has TRBV11-1 and TRBJ1-2, with D possibly matching TRBD1 (6 bases). With 7 bases removed from V and 8 bases from J, the gap between germline ends came to 17 bases. The CDR3 extends over 13 amino acids. Germline lookup yields CDR1 SGHAT and CDR2 FQDESV (reference sequence). The CDR3 sequence: CASTGLQGNGYTF. The CDR3 DNA reads TGTGCCAGCACGGGATTACAGGGTAACGGCTACACCTTC.

The chain uses TRBV19 and TRBJ2-5; no firm D call. CDR1 is LNHDA and CDR2 is SQIVND in the germline V gene (reference sequence). V lost 5 bases to trimming and J lost 5 bases, with 9 bases between them. This CDR3 contains 12 residues. This chain's CDR3 is CASSSGGETQYF. The CDR3 DNA reads as TGTGCCAGTAGTTCTGGCGGTGAGACCCAGTACTTC. Drawing the rest from reference TRBV19 and TRBJ2-5, the complete variable domain is DGGITQSPKYLFRKEGQNVTLSCEQNLNHDAMYWYRQDPGQGLRLIYYSQIVNDFQKGDIAEGYSVSREKKESFPLTVTSAQKNPTAFYLCASSSGGETQYFGPGTRLLVL.

V usage is TRBV13 and J usage is TRBJ2-7; 11 bases fit TRBD1. Trimming took 3 bases from V and 6 from J; bases not matched to a gene: 7. CDR1 PRHDT and CDR2 FYEKMQ come from the germline V gene (reference sequence). This CDR3 is built from 15 residues. In nucleotides, the CDR3 is TGTGCCAGCAGCTTTAGGGGACAGGGGGGTTTCGAGCAGTACTTC. Its protein product is CASSFRGQGGFEQYF.

This clone came up a few times. Sequence at one end of the junction differs from germline and may be a read error. DNA of the CDR3: TGTGCCAGCAGCTTGCAGTTAGCCTCCGACAATGAGCAGTTCTTC. Its translation is CASSLQLASDNEQFF. The chain carries TRBV6-6 and TRBJ2-1; D gene unclear. Germline V gene data show CDR1 as MNHNY and CDR2 as SVGAGI (reference sequence). The CDR3 contains 15 residues.

This sequence joins TRBV5-1 and TRBJ2-7; TRBD1 agrees at 7 bases. The length of the CDR3 is 17 residues. J was trimmed by 2 bases and V by 0 bases; bases with no gene match: 11. CDR1 is SGHRS and CDR2 is YFSETQ in the germline V gene. In DNA form, the CDR3 reads TGCGCCAGCAGCTTGGCCGACAGGGCAAGGCTCCCCTACGAGCAGTACTTC. Encoded protein: CASSLADRARLPYEQYF.

The chain carries TRBV9 and TRBJ2-2; the D gene is possibly TRBD1 (6 bases). Germline loops: CDR1 SGDLS, CDR2 YYNGEE. The CDR3 length is 13 residues. Between the trimmed V and J ends, which lost 4 bases and 8 bases, there was a span of 12 bases. The CDR3 DNA is TGTGCCAGCAGCTTTTTACAGGGAGGGGAGCTGTTTTTT. Protein sequence: CASSFLQGGELFF.

The chain couples TRBV4-2 to TRBJ2-4; D gene ambiguous. Germline V gene data show CDR1 as LGHNA and CDR2 as YNFKEQ. V was shortened by 3 bases and J by 1 base, with 13 bases between the two germline ends. This CDR3 is 16 amino acids long. This CDR3 reads CASSHPSQAAKNIQYF. CDR3 bases: TGTGCCAGCAGCCATCCTTCGCAGGCCGCCAAAAACATTCAGTACTTC.

This rearrangement joins TRBV11-2 to TRBJ2-1; tentative D call: TRBD2 (5 bases). CDR1 SGHAT and CDR2 FQNNGV come from the germline V gene. Trimming removed 0 bases from V and 12 bases from J, with 18 bases in between. The CDR3 loop spans 15 amino acids. This CDR3 reads CASSLERVGGSPQFF. The CDR3 DNA follows: TGTGCCAGCAGCTTAGAGCGGGTAGGCGGTAGTCCGCAGTTCTTC.

The chain is built from TRBV4-1 and TRBJ2-2; D call uncertain. The CDR3 loop spans 15 amino acids. The germline V gene has CDR1 MGHRA and CDR2 YSYEKL. Trimming cost V 0 bases and J 4 bases, with 9 bases left between them. This chain's CDR3 is CASSQDTVRTGELFF. The CDR3 DNA sequence: TGCGCCAGCAGCCAAGATACGGTCCGCACCGGGGAGCTGTTTTTT.

The J gene is TRBJ2-1, the V gene TRBV25-1; possible D gene TRBD1, 6 bases. Germline V gives CDR1 MGHDK, CDR2 SYGVNS. The CDR3 is 16 residues long. V lost 4 bases and J 3 bases, leaving 16 bases between the germline ends. In nucleotides, the CDR3 is TGTGCCAGCAGTGGAATCCAGGGGCGAGGCTACAATGAGCAGTTCTTC. Residues: CASSGIQGRGYNEQFF. Full variable domain (rest looked up from reference TRBV25-1 and TRBJ2-1): EADIYQTPRYLVIGTGKKITLECSQTMGHDKMYWYQQDPGMELHLIHYSYGVNSTEKGDLSSESTVSRIRTEHFPLTLESARPSHTSQYLCASSGIQGRGYNEQFFGPGTRLTVL.

The chain is built from TRBV28 and TRBJ1-1, with no clear D. With 6 bases removed from V and 8 bases from J, the gap between germline ends came to 10 bases. CDR1 is MDHEN and CDR2 is SYDVKM in the germline V gene. The CDR3 extends over 11 amino acids. CDR3 amino acids: CASRRETEAFF. The CDR3 DNA reads TGTGCCAGCAGGAGGGAGACCGAAGCTTTCTTT.

This chain connects TRBV28 to TRBJ1-5, with D tentatively TRBD1 (5 bases). This CDR3 has 13 amino acids. V was cut by 7 bases and J by 4 bases, with 11 bases left in between. Germline loops: CDR1 MDHEN, CDR2 SYDVKM. The CDR3 sequence: CASIGAKNQPQHF. CDR3 DNA sequence: TGTGCCAGCATTGGGGCAAAGAATCAGCCCCAGCATTTT.

The V and J genes are TRBV10-1 and TRBJ2-2, with TRBD2 identical over 10 bases. Per germline, CDR1 WNHNN and CDR2 SYGVQD (reference sequence). The CDR3 is 17 residues long. V gave up 3 bases and J gave up 2 bases; unmatched junction bases: 6. The CDR3 loop reads CASSEALAGVNTGELFF. CDR3 DNA: TGCGCCAGCAGTGAAGCCCTAGCGGGAGTAAACACCGGGGAGCTGTTTTTT.

This clone was found once. This chain joins TRBV29-1 and TRBJ1-2, with a tentative D call TRBD1 (5 bases). Per the germline V gene, CDR1 is SQVTM and CDR2 is ANQGSEA. Trimming removed 7 bases at V and 8 bases at J, with 14 bases between. The CDR3 runs to 11 residues. In nucleotides, the CDR3 is TGCAGCGGGGGGGAAACTGGAGGCTACACCTTC. It specifies CSGGETGGYTF.

The chain links TRBV18 to TRBJ2-2; the D gene is possibly TRBD1 (5 bases). This CDR3 spans 16 amino acids. CDR1 and CDR2 from the germline V gene are KGHSH and LQKENI. The germline V and J ends were trimmed by 3 bases and 2 bases, with 13 bases remaining between them. DNA for the CDR3: TGTGCCAGCTCACCCCTTGACAGCCCCAACACCGGGGAGCTGTTTTTT. Translating gives CASSPLDSPNTGELFF.

The chain joins TRBV2 to TRBJ2-2, with D tentatively TRBD1 (5 bases). Germline V gene data show CDR1 as SNHLY and CDR2 as FYNNEI. V was clipped by 1 base and J by 0 bases, with 6 bases between them. This CDR3 is 15 amino acids long. The CDR3 sequence is CASSEEGANTGELFF. The CDR3 coding sequence is TGTGCCAGCAGTGAAGAAGGGGCGAACACCGGGGAGCTGTTTTTT.

This clone appeared a few times. The V gene is TRBV6-4, the J gene TRBJ2-1, with 7 bases that match TRBD1. The CDR3 has 15 amino acids. V was clipped by 6 bases and J by 3 bases; unmatched bases: 8. From germline, CDR1 is MRHNA and CDR2 SNTAGT. The chain's CDR3 is CASRASGTDYNEQFF. In nucleotides, the CDR3 is TGTGCCAGCAGAGCCTCCGGGACAGACTACAATGAGCAGTTCTTC.

This sequence joins TRBV11-2 and TRBJ1-4; 8 bases align to TRBD1. V was pared by 5 bases and J by 7 bases, with 18 bases of the junction left unmatched. The CDR3 is 18 residues long. The germline gives CDR1 SGHAT, CDR2 FQNNGV. The CDR3 protein is CASSRAVGAGGLIEKLFF. In nucleotides, the CDR3 is TGTGCCAGCAGCCGCGCCGTCGGAGCAGGGGGCTTAATTGAAAAACTGTTTTTT.

The chain has TRBV19 and TRBJ2-7; 7 nucleotides agree with TRBD2. V gave up 4 bases and J gave up 0 bases; unmatched junction bases: 9. This CDR3 spans 16 amino acids. Germline V CDR1 and CDR2: LNHDA, SQIVND (reference sequence). CDR3 bases: TGTGCCAGTAGTAACCCTGGCGGGGGAAACTCCTACGAGCAGTACTTC. Its translation: CASSNPGGGNSYEQYF. The whole variable domain, filled in from reference TRBV19 and TRBJ2-7, reads DGGITQSPKYLFRKEGQNVTLSCEQNLNHDAMYWYRQDPGQGLRLIYYSQIVNDFQKGDIAEGYSVSREKKESFPLTVTSAQKNPTAFYLCASSNPGGGNSYEQYFGPGTRLTVT.

In this sample, this clone turned up a few times. This rearrangement joins TRBV4-2 to TRBJ1-4, with D tentatively TRBD1 (5 bases). Trimming shortened V by 5 bases and J by 1 base, and 26 bases separated the two germline ends. The CDR3 has 20 residues. Germline CDR1 LGHNA, CDR2 YNFKEQ. The CDR3 DNA reads as TGTGCCAGCAGCATGCCTTCCTCGGGACTGACTATTCAAACTAATGAAAAACTGTTTTTT. As protein: CASSMPSSGLTIQTNEKLFF.

This rearrangement joins TRBV9 to TRBJ2-7, with TRBD2 matching over 9 bases. CDR3 length: 17 residues. Looked up from germline, CDR1 is SGDLS and CDR2 is YYNGEE. Losses at the gene ends were 9 bases for V and 3 bases for J; bases not matched to a gene: 19. The CDR3, as DNA: TGTGCCACTTCCGGCGGCGGGAGGGCCCTCTTCAACTACGAGCAGTACTTC. Protein: CATSGGGRALFNYEQYF.

V is TRBV18 and J is TRBJ2-2; possible D gene TRBD1, 6 bases. Trimming cost V 5 bases and J 6 bases, with 16 bases left between them. The length of the CDR3 is 15 residues. Germline lookup yields CDR1 KGHSH and CDR2 LQKENI. CDR3: CASSSAGARSGELFF. The DNA of the CDR3 is TGTGCCAGCTCAAGTGCAGGGGCCAGGTCCGGGGAGCTGTTTTTT.

This clone was seen just once. CDR3 sequence reads: CSVVGGPIFNNEQFF. Written as DNA, the CDR3 is TGCAGCGTTGTTGGAGGGCCCATCTTTAACAATGAGCAGTTCTTC. The chain recombines TRBV29-1 with TRBJ2-1, with D perhaps matching TRBD2 (6 bases). Per the germline V gene, CDR1 is SQVTM and CDR2 is ANQGSEA. V lost 4 bases, J lost 5 bases, and 18 bases lay in between. CDR3 length: 15 amino acids.

Only one count was recorded for this clone. The chain employs TRBV27 and TRBJ2-7; 13 positions match TRBD2. The CDR3 contains 16 residues. Germline trimming cut 2 bases from V and 1 base from J; bases unmatched to any gene: 2. Per the germline V gene, CDR1 is MNHEY and CDR2 is SMNVEV (reference sequence). The CDR3 sequence is CASSLTSGRESYEQYF. The CDR3 DNA is TGTGCCAGCAGTTTAACTAGCGGGAGGGAGTCCTACGAGCAGTACTTC.

This chain connects TRBV30 to TRBJ1-1, with 10 bases identical to TRBD1. Germline V gene lookup returns CDR1 GTSNPN and CDR2 SVGIG (reference sequence). Germline trimming cut 3 bases from V and 6 bases from J; bases unmatched to any gene: 13. This CDR3 is 16 amino acids long. The CDR3 region is CAWRGTGDPAGPEAFF. The CDR3 DNA reads as TGTGCCTGGAGGGGGACAGGGGACCCTGCCGGACCTGAAGCTTTCTTT.